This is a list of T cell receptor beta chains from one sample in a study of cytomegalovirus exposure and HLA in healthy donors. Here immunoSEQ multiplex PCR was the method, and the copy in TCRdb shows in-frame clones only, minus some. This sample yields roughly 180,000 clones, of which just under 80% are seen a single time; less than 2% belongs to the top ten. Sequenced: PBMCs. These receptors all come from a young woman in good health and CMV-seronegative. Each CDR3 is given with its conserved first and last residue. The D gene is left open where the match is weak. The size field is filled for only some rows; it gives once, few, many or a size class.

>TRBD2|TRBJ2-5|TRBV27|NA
TGTGCCAGCAGTTCGGGACTAGCGGGGGGTCAAGGGACCCAGTACTTC
CASSSGLAGGQGTQYF
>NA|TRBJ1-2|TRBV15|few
TGTGCCACCAGCAGAGATGCGAACAGCGGCTATGGCTACACCTTC
CATSRDANSGYGYTF
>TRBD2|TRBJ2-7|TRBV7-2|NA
TGTGCCAGCAGCTTTGAGCGGGGAGGCGACTACGAGCAGTACTTC
CASSFERGGDYEQYF
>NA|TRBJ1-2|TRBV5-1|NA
TGCGCCAGCAGCTTGGAAGGGGCAGTAGGGGTTGACGGCTACACCTTC
CASSLEGAVGVDGYTF
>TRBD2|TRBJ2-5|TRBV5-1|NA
TGCGCCAGCAGCCAAATAAAACTAGCGGGGTACCAAGAGACCCAGTACTTC
CASSQIKLAGYQETQYF
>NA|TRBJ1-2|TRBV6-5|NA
TGTGCCAGCCAAGAGTGGGCGATGGGTGGCTACACCTTC
CASQEWAMGGYTF
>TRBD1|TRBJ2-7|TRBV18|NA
TGTGCCAGCTCACGTTCCCCCGGGACAGGGGCCGCCTCGTACGAGCAGTACTTC
CASSRSPGTGAASYEQYF
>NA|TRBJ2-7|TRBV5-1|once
TGCGCCAGCAGCTTGTCCCCAGTTGCTTCCTACGAGCAGTACTTC
CASSLSPVASYEQYF
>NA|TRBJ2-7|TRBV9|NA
TGTGCCAGCAGCGTAGGGGGGGTCCATTTCCCCTACGAGCAGTACTTC
CASSVGGVHFPYEQYF
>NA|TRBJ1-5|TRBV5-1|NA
TGCGCCAGCAGCGAAGGGACACATTATAATCAGCCCCAGCATTTT
CASSEGTHYNQPQHF
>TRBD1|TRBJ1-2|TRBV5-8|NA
TGTGCCAGCAGCTTACGGGACAGGGAAAACTATGGCTACACCTTC
CASSLRDRENYGYTF
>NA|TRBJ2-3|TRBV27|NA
TGTGCCAGCAGTTTAAGTACTAGTGTAGATACGCAGTATTTT
CASSLSTSVDTQYF
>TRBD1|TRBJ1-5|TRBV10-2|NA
TGCGCCAGCAGTGAGATACAGGGGGCAGGGAGCAATCAGCCCCAGCATTTT
CASSEIQGAGSNQPQHF
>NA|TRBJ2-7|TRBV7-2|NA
TGTGCCAGCAGCTTACCGAACTATCGACCTCCTAACGAGCAGTACTTC
CASSLPNYRPPNEQYF
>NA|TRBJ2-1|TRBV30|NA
TGTGCCTGGAGTTCAGGAAGGCTCAATGAGCAGTTCTTC
CAWSSGRLNEQFF
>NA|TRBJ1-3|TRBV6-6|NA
TGTGCCAGCAGAGACAGTGGAAACACCATATATTTT
CASRDSGNTIYF
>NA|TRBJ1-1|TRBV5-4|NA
TGTGCCAGCAGCTTGGTACTACAGGGCGGCACTGAAGCTTTCTTT
CASSLVLQGGTEAFF
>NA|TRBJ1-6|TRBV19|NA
TGTGCCAGTAGTATCTTTTCCGGGGGATGGGATTCACCCCTCCACTTT
CASSIFSGGWDSPLHF
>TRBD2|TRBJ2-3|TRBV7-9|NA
TGTGCCAGCAGCGTCTCGGGGGGGCGGGCAGATACGCAGTATTTT
CASSVSGGRADTQYF
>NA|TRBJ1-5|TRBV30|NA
TGTGCCTGGAGTTTCCCCGGCAGGGTTGGGCAGCCCCAGCATTTT
CAWSFPGRVGQPQHF
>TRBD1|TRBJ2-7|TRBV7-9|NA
TGTGCCAGCAGCCGGGACAGCGCCTACGAGCAGTACTTC
CASSRDSAYEQYF
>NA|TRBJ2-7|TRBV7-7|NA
TGTGCTAGCAGCTTAACAGCATATTACGAGCAGTACTTC
CASSLTAYYEQYF
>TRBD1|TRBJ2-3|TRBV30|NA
TGTGCCTGGTTGACAGGGGGCCAGACAGATACGCAGTATTTT
CAWLTGGQTDTQYF
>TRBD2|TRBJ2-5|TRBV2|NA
TGTGCCAGCAGTCGGGTAGCGGGGGGCGCCGGGGGGGAGACCCAGTACTTC
CASSRVAGGAGGETQYF
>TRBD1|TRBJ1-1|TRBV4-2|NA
TGTGCCAGCAGCCAAGAATGGACAGGGGCGGGAACTGAAGCTTTCTTT
CASSQEWTGAGTEAFF
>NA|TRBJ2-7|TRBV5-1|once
TGCGCCAGCAGCCAGGAGGGGCCTCAGTACTTC
CASSQEGPQYF
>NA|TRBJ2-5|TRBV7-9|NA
TGTGCCAGCAGCTTAGGAAAGCTAGCTTCCCAGTACTTC
CASSLGKLASQYF
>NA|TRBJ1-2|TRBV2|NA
TGTGCCAGCAGTGAGTTCAGGGTTAACTATGGCTACACCTTC
CASSEFRVNYGYTF
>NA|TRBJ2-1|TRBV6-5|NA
TGTGCCAGCAGTAGGGGGGGCTACAATGAGCAGTTCTTC
CASSRGGYNEQFF
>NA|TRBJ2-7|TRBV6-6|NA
TGTGCCAGCAGTCTCCGGAGGGACTACGAGCAGTACTTC
CASSLRRDYEQYF
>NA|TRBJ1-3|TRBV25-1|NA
TGTGCCAGCAGTACGGGGTTGTTGGGAAACACCATATATTTT
CASSTGLLGNTIYF
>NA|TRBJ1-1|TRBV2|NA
TGTGCCAGCCGACTTAGCAGGGGCACTGAAGCTTTCTTT
CASRLSRGTEAFF
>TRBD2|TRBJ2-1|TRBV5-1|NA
TGCGCCAGCAGCCCAACGGGGGGGCCGGGCAATGAGCAGTTCTTC
CASSPTGGPGNEQFF
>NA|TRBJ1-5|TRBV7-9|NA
TGTGCCAGCAGCTTTTTGGGGGGGGAACAGCCCCAGCATTTT
CASSFLGGEQPQHF
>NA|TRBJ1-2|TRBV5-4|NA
TGTGCCAGCCGGGCGGGGATCTCCTATGGCTACACCTTC
CASRAGISYGYTF
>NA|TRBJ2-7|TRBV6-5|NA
TGTGCCAGCAGTTATTCGACAGTATCACCTATTGGGCAGTACTTC
CASSYSTVSPIGQYF
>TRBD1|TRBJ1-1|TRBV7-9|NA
TGTGCCAGCAGTGGCGGCGACAGGGTTCGGGCTTTCTTT
CASSGGDRVRAFF
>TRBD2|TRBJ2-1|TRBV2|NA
TGTGCCAGCGGGGGACTAGCGGGTGAGCAGTTCTTC
CASGGLAGEQFF
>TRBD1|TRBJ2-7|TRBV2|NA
TGTGCCGGTACAGGGGGCTTAGTCTACGAGCAGTACTTC
CAGTGGLVYEQYF
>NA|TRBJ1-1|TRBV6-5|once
TGTGCCAGCCTGGGACACAGGAACACTGAAGCTTTCTTT
CASLGHRNTEAFF
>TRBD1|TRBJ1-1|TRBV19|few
TGTGCCAGTACCCAGTCGGCAGGGGGGAACACTGAAGCTTTCTTT
CASTQSAGGNTEAFF
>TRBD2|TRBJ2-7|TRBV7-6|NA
TGTGCCAGCAGCCTCGGGATTAGCGGGACCGAGCAGTACTTC
CASSLGISGTEQYF
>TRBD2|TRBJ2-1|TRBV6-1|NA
TGTGCCAGCAGTGCCCTCGGGACTAGCGGGGCCATTAGGGATGAGCAGTTCTTC
CASSALGTSGAIRDEQFF
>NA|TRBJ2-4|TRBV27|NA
TGTGCCAGCAGCCTACTAGCCAAAAACATTCAGTACTTC
CASSLLAKNIQYF
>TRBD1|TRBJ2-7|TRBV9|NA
TGTGCCAGCAGCACCGATATAGGGGGACAGGTTCCCTACGAGCAGTACTTC
CASSTDIGGQVPYEQYF